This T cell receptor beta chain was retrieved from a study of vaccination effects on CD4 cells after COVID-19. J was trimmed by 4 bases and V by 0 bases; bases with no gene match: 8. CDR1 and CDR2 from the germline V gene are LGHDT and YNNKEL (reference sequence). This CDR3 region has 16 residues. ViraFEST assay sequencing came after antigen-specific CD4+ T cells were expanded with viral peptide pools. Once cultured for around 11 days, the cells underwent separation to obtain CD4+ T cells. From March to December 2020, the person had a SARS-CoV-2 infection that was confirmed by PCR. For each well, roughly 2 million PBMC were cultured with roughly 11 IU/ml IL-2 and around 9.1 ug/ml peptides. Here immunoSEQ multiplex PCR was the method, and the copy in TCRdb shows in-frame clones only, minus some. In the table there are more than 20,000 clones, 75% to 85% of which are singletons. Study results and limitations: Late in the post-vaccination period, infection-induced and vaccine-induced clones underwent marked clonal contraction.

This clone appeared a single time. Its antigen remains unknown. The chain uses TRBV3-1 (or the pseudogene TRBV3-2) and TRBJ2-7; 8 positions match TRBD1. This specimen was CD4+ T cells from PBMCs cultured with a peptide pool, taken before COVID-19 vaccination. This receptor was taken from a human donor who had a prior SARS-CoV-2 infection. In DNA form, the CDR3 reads TGTGCCAGCAGCCAAGAAGAACGGACAGGGTTTTACGAGCAGTACTTC. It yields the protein CASSQEERTGFYEQYF.